A single sample is the source of the 5 T cell receptor beta chains below, sequenced in a study of blood T cell repertoires in COVID-19. The method was immunoSEQ multiplex PCR; TCRdb's version includes in-frame clones alone and lacks a portion of them. The table records about 250,000 clones, 65% to 85% of them present only once. Sequences were obtained from peripheral blood. The source is a woman aged 40-49 years with active or convalescent COVID-19.

CDR3 nucleotides: TGTGCCAGCAGTGGACAGGGGGGGAGTTCACCCCTCCACTTT. This translates into CASSGQGGSSPLHF. The chain couples TRBV2 to TRBJ1-6; 9 nucleotides match TRBD1. With V trimmed by 4 bases and J by 9 bases, 4 bases remained unmatched. Germline CDR1 SNHLY, CDR2 FYNNEI. The CDR3 has 14 residues.

This clone was picked up a small number of times. The chain carries TRBV5-5 and TRBJ2-7; D ambiguous. Germline CDR1 SGHKS, CDR2 YYEKEE (reference sequence). Trimming cost V 0 bases and J 9 bases, with 10 bases left between them. The length of the CDR3 is 12 residues. The CDR3 protein is CASSLEPTRQYF. CDR3 nucleotide sequence: TGTGCCAGCAGCTTGGAGCCTACGAGGCAGTACTTC.

This clone was observed once. V is TRBV7-2 and J is TRBJ1-1, with 7 bases matching TRBD1. The CDR3 is 14 amino acids. Germline V gene data show CDR1 as SGHTA and CDR2 as FQGNSA. J gave up 5 bases and V 5 bases, and 8 bases lay outside the gene matches. CDR3 residues: CASSTQTGWTEAFF. CDR3 nucleotides: TGTGCCAGCAGCACCCAGACAGGGTGGACTGAAGCTTTCTTT. Drawing the rest from reference TRBV7-2 and TRBJ1-1, the complete variable domain is GAGVSQSPSNKVTEKGKDVELRCDPISGHTALYWYRQSLGQGLEFLIYFQGNSAPDKSGLPSDRFSAERTGGSVSTLTIQRTQQEDSAVYLCASSTQTGWTEAFFGQGTRLTVV.

This clone was observed once. This chain uses TRBV5-1 with TRBJ1-2; TRBD1 aligns across 10 bases. CDR1 and CDR2 (germline): SGHRS, YFSETQ. The trim removed 0 bases at V and 7 bases at J, leaving 9 bases unmatched. The CDR3 covers 16 residues. CDR3 amino acids: CASSLAGQGTITGYTF. The CDR3 nucleotides are TGCGCCAGCAGCTTGGCGGGACAGGGGACTATTACTGGCTACACCTTC. Filled out from reference TRBV5-1 and TRBJ1-2, the complete variable domain reads KAGVTQTPRYLIKTRGQQVTLSCSPISGHRSVSWYQQTPGQGLQFLFEYFSETQRNKGNFPGRFSGRQFSNSRSEMNVSTLELGDSALYLCASSLAGQGTITGYTFGSGTRLTVV.

The chain combines TRBV30 with TRBJ2-3; 7 positions match TRBD1. Germline loops: CDR1 GTSNPN, CDR2 SVGIG (reference sequence). The CDR3 length is 14 residues. V lost 0 bases, J lost 6 bases, and 6 bases stayed unmatched. The DNA of the CDR3 is TGTGCCTGGAGTGTGGGGACAGCAGGGGATACGCAGTATTTT. This codes for CAWSVGTAGDTQYF.